This TCR beta chain was sequenced in a study of T-cell reconstitution after alpha-beta-depleted transplantation in children. Germline V gene sequence: CDR1 SQVTM, CDR2 ANQGSEA. The CDR3 consists of 12 residues. Trimming cost V 4 bases and J 2 bases, with 9 bases left between them. It was with unique molecular identifiers that the TCRbeta library was prepared. TCRdb reprocessed the PCR reads via MiXCR and lists one record per CDR3 protein. The sample includes about 640,000 distinct CDR3 sequences, approximately 13% of them seen just once. General study results and limits: Once a year had passed after transplant, T-cell counts and diversity came mostly from newly produced T cells. Several hundred expanded graft clones reportedly gave rise to the alpha-beta T cells present about two months after transplant.

This clonotype came up many times. No antigen is known for it. The specimen comprised PBMCs, mostly from graft donor cells, sampled 360 days after TCRalphabeta/CD19-depleted stem cell transplant. The TCR comes from a male patient younger than 18 who had a stem cell transplant for acute myeloid leukemia, so the T cells may come from the graft donor. V usage is TRBV29-1 and J usage is TRBJ2-7; no reliable D call. The CDR3 DNA follows: TGCAGCGTTGTGGGCGCAACCTACGAGCAGTACTTC. Protein sequence: CSVVGATYEQYF.